Listed here are 31 T cell receptor beta chains from one sample, sequenced in a study of regulatory and conventional T cells in RAG deficiency. The table came from immunoSEQ multiplex PCR; TCRdb's copy has only in-frame clones and leaves some out. The profile shows approximately 12,000 clones, 90% to 95% of them singletons. Genomic DNA came from blood conventional CD4+ T cells gated CD25-low CD127-high. The same sample was also studied in work on regulatory T cells. That study reports: The primer mix had 52 TRBV and 13 TRBJ primers.

Source material: CD4+ effector T cells sorted from blood. These receptors all stem from a human donor in good health.

The chain employs TRBV7-9 and TRBJ1-2; 9 nucleotides align to TRBD1. CDR3 length: 13 residues. The V gene's germline CDR1 is SEHNR and CDR2 FQNEAQ (reference sequence). The V and J ends lost 8 bases and 3 bases, in that order; junction bases with no gene match: 4. In DNA, the CDR3 is TGTGCCAGCGGCAGGACAGGGGACTATGGCTACACCTTC. As protein: CASGRTGDYGYTF.

This chain uses TRBV5-5 with TRBJ1-5; D may be TRBD1 (6 bases). Trimming shortened V by 4 bases and J by 7 bases, and 18 bases separated the two germline ends. Germline V gene sequence: CDR1 SGHKS, CDR2 YYEKEE (reference sequence). The CDR3 is 15 amino acids. The CDR3 DNA reads as TGTGCCAGCAGCACCAACACAGGGTCGGGCCAGCCCCAGCATTTT. Encoded protein: CASSTNTGSGQPQHF.

The chain is built from TRBV11-3 and TRBJ1-1; D is perhaps TRBD1 (6 bases). There are 13 residues in the CDR3. V lost 0 bases, J lost 4 bases, and 6 bases lay in between. CDR1 and CDR2 (germline): SGHNT, YENEEA. In DNA form, the CDR3 reads TGTGCCAGCAGCTTAGAACAGGGCACTGAAGCTTTCTTT. Protein product: CASSLEQGTEAFF.

The chain recombines TRBV5-1 with TRBJ1-6, with D tentatively TRBD1 (5 bases). Germline V gene sequence: CDR1 SGHRS, CDR2 YFSETQ. V lost 0 bases, J lost 7 bases, and 11 bases lay in between. The length of the CDR3 is 15 residues. The CDR3 nucleotides read TGCGCCAGCAGCTTGGCCCCGGGGGGAAATTCACCCCTCCACTTT. This sequence encodes CASSLAPGGNSPLHF. Full variable domain (outside the CDR3, taken from reference TRBV5-1 and TRBJ1-6): KAGVTQTPRYLIKTRGQQVTLSCSPISGHRSVSWYQQTPGQGLQFLFEYFSETQRNKGNFPGRFSGRQFSNSRSEMNVSTLELGDSALYLCASSLAPGGNSPLHFGNGTRLTVT.

On this clone itself: Germline is not matched at one junction end, which may reflect a read error. CDR3 residues: CASSPTSGQETQYF. CDR3 DNA sequence: TGTGCTAGCAGCCCCACTAGCGGCCAAGAGACCCAGTACTTC. The chain uses TRBV7-7 and TRBJ2-5; 8 bases map to TRBD2. Germline V gene sequence: CDR1 SSHAT, CDR2 FNYEAQ (reference sequence). CDR3 length equals 14 residues.

This chain joins TRBV19 and TRBJ1-1, with a tentative D call TRBD1 (6 bases). The CDR3 runs 13 residues. Germline lookup yields CDR1 LNHDA and CDR2 SQIVND (reference sequence). V dropped 3 bases and J dropped 5 bases, with 10 bases sitting between them. CDR3 bases: TGTGCCAGTAGTATGAACAGGGTGACTGAAGCTTTCTTT. This codes for CASSMNRVTEAFF.

The chain uses TRBV10-3 and TRBJ1-2; 8 bases match TRBD1. Germline-derived CDR1 and CDR2 are ENHRY and SYGVKD. The junction had 7 bases not matched to a gene; V was cut back by 2 bases and J by 8 bases. This CDR3 comprises 14 residues. The DNA of the CDR3 is TGTGCCATCAGTGAGGGACAGGGACTGGGAGGCTACACCTTC. It encodes CAISEGQGLGGYTF.

The V gene is TRBV14, the J gene TRBJ2-1; 8 bases are shared with TRBD2. Germline loops: CDR1 SGHDN, CDR2 FVKESK. V was clipped by 1 base and J by 4 bases; unmatched bases: 3. CDR3 length equals 15 residues. In DNA form, the CDR3 reads TGTGCCAGCAGCCAAGCGGGGGGGTATTACAATGAGCAGTTCTTC. Its translation is CASSQAGGYYNEQFF.

The chain recombines TRBV4-1 with TRBJ1-5; D is undetermined. This CDR3 is built from 16 residues. Trimming pared 0 bases from V and 5 bases from J, leaving 14 bases between. Germline V lookup: CDR1 MGHRA, CDR2 YSYEKL. DNA of the CDR3: TGCGCCAGCAGCCAAGATGGTAGGCAGAGTGATCAGCCCCAGCATTTT. This codes for CASSQDGRQSDQPQHF.

The count of this clone is one. The chain is built from TRBV2 and TRBJ1-2; no clear D. V lost 6 bases and J 4 bases, leaving 9 bases between the germline ends. CDR1 is SNHLY, CDR2 FYNNEI, per germline. The CDR3 has 12 amino acids. CDR3 residues: CASSGVGYGYTF. The CDR3 region has the DNA TGTGCCAGCAGCGGGGTCGGCTATGGCTACACCTTC. The complete variable domain, with remaining parts taken from reference TRBV2 and TRBJ1-2, reads EPEVTQTPSHQVTQMGQEVILRCVPISNHLYFYWYRQILGQKVEFLVSFYNNEISEKSEIFDDQFSVERPDGSNFTLKIRSTKLEDSAMYFCASSGVGYGYTFGSGTRLTVV.

This clone was detected only a few times. V and J are TRBV19 and TRBJ2-7, with D perhaps TRBD1 (6 bases). V was pared by 3 bases and J by 2 bases, with 14 bases between. CDR1 LNHDA and CDR2 SQIVND come from the germline V gene (reference sequence). The CDR3 spans 15 residues. CDR3 coding DNA: TGTGCCAGTAGTATTGGCAGGGGATTAACCTACGAGCAGTACTTC. Residues: CASSIGRGLTYEQYF.

This chain links TRBV4-1 with TRBJ1-2, with 10 bases that match TRBD1. The CDR3 is 15 residues long. Germline V gene sequence: CDR1 MGHRA, CDR2 YSYEKL. The V and J ends lost 4 bases and 4 bases, in that order; junction bases with no gene match: 6. The CDR3 coding sequence is TGCGCCAGCAGCCGGCCGACAGGGGGCGGCTATGGCTACACCTTC. It yields the protein CASSRPTGGGYGYTF.

The rearrangement uses TRBV6-1 and TRBJ2-7; 10 positions agree with TRBD2. Trimming removed 1 base from V and 5 bases from J; junction bases left unmatched: 8. The germline V gene encodes CDR1 MNHNS and CDR2 SASEGT. The CDR3 is 16 amino acids. CDR3 sequence: CASSEVPSGSMNEQYF. The CDR3 bases are TGTGCCAGCAGTGAAGTCCCTAGCGGGAGTATGAACGAGCAGTACTTC.

The gene calls are TRBV2 and TRBJ2-4; D is perhaps TRBD2 (5 bases). Trimming cost V 8 bases and J 1 base, with 9 bases left between them. CDR1 and CDR2 from the germline V gene are SNHLY and FYNNEI. The CDR3 has 13 residues. The CDR3 DNA sequence: TGTGCCAGCCGGGAAGGGGCCAAAAACATTCAGTACTTC. Amino acids: CASREGAKNIQYF.

The genes are TRBV19 and TRBJ1-2, with TRBD1 identical over 8 bases. The length of the CDR3 is 13 residues. Trimming took 5 bases from V and 5 from J; bases not matched to a gene: 4. Per the germline V gene, CDR1 is LNHDA and CDR2 is SQIVND (reference sequence). This chain's CDR3 is CASSDRGGYGYTF. CDR3 in DNA: TGTGCCAGTAGTGACAGGGGCGGGTATGGCTACACCTTC.

The chain links TRBV19 to TRBJ2-2; weak D call: TRBD1 (5 bases). This CDR3 spans 13 amino acids. Trimming left V 9 bases short and J 1 base short, with 9 bases between. Germline CDR1 reads LNHDA; CDR2 reads SQIVND (reference sequence). The CDR3, as DNA: TGTGCCAGCACAGGACAGAACACCGGGGAGCTGTTTTTT. This encodes CASTGQNTGELFF.

The chain is built from TRBV11-2 and TRBJ2-7; 9 bases are shared with TRBD2. Germline CDR1 and CDR2: SGHAT and FQNNGV. This CDR3 spans 15 amino acids. Trimming removed 5 bases from V and 1 base from J; junction bases left unmatched: 6. The CDR3 reads CASSKTSGSSYEQYF. The CDR3 region has the DNA TGTGCCAGCAGCAAGACTAGCGGTTCATCCTACGAGCAGTACTTC.

This clone was counted once. The chain's CDR3 is CASSLAAGSSYNEQFF. CDR3 sequence (DNA): TGTGCCAGCAGCTTAGCAGCCGGGAGCTCCTACAATGAGCAGTTCTTC. The genes are TRBV7-9 and TRBJ2-1; possible D gene TRBD2, 6 bases. Trimming took off 0 bases at V and 0 bases at J, with 9 bases between the two ends. The CDR3 sequence is 16 residues long. Germline CDR1 SEHNR, CDR2 FQNEAQ (reference sequence). Based on the CDR3 plus reference TRBV7-9 and TRBJ2-1, the full variable domain is DTGVSQNPRHKITKRGQNVTFRCDPISEHNRLYWYRQTLGQGPEFLTYFQNEAQLEKSRLLSDRFSAERPKGSFSTLEIQRTEQGDSAMYLCASSLAAGSSYNEQFFGPGTRLTVL.

V usage is TRBV21-1 and J usage is TRBJ1-4; the table's D call, TRBD1, has no DNA check behind it. TRBV21-1 is flagged as a pseudogene. This CDR3 is 16 amino acids long. The CDR3 here is CASSKASLQAKEKLFF. CDR3 nucleotide sequence: TGTGCCAGCAGCAAAGCTTCGCTACAGGCTAAGGAAAAACTGTTTTTT.

The chain uses TRBV5-1 and TRBJ1-2; unclear D gene. This CDR3 has 15 residues. Trimming stripped 0 bases from V and 2 bases from J, with 11 bases between. Germline V gives CDR1 SGHRS, CDR2 YFSETQ. The CDR3 DNA sequence: TGCGCCAGCAGCTTGGGGTTCGGCGAAAACTATGGCTACACCTTC. Translation: CASSLGFGENYGYTF.

As regards this clone: The junction differs from germline at one of its ends, possibly a read error. V and J are TRBV5-4 and TRBJ1-1, with 9 bases fitting TRBD1. Germline V gene data show CDR1 as SGHNT and CDR2 as YYREEE (reference sequence). The CDR3 extends over 16 amino acids. CDR3 sequence: CASTLGPRTGDTEAFF. CDR3 in DNA: TGTGCCAGCACCTTGGGGCCCCGGACAGGGGACACTGAAGCTTTCTTT.

The chain links TRBV9 to TRBJ1-2, with D possibly being TRBD1 (6 bases). This CDR3 region has 14 residues. CDR1 and CDR2 (germline): SGDLS, YYNGEE. V lost 0 bases and J lost 3, with 9 bases in between. The CDR3 DNA follows: TGTGCCAGCAGCGTAGGGGCAGGGGACTATGGCTACACCTTC. Its protein product is CASSVGAGDYGYTF. Filled out from reference TRBV9 and TRBJ1-2, the complete variable domain reads DSGVTQTPKHLITATGQRVTLRCSPRSGDLSVYWYQQSLDQGLQFLIQYYNGEERAKGNILERFSAQQFPDLHSELNLSSLELGDSALYFCASSVGAGDYGYTFGSGTRLTVV.

DNA of the CDR3: TGTGCCAGCAGTTACTCGATCCGCGGAGCGGCATGGGAGCAGTACTTC. Encoded protein: CASSYSIRGAAWEQYF. The V call is TRBV6-5, the J call TRBJ2-7; possible D gene TRBD2, 5 bases. Germline V gene lookup returns CDR1 MNHEY and CDR2 SVGAGI. The CDR3 is 16 amino acids. Trimming took 0 bases from V and 7 from J, leaving 19 bases between them.

This chain links TRBV5-4 with TRBJ2-2, with 10 bases identical to TRBD1. The CDR3 runs 17 residues. Germline V gene lookup returns CDR1 SGHNT and CDR2 YYREEE (reference sequence). Trimming took 4 bases from V and 2 from J; bases not matched to a gene: 8. This chain's CDR3 is CASSLTPTGGNTGELFF. CDR3 bases: TGTGCCAGCAGCCTCACACCGACAGGGGGCAACACCGGGGAGCTGTTTTTT.

The chain recombines TRBV2 with TRBJ1-2; 10 nucleotides line up with TRBD1. The CDR3 loop spans 16 amino acids. CDR1 is SNHLY and CDR2 is FYNNEI in the germline V gene. Trimming removed 0 bases from V and 7 bases from J; junction bases left unmatched: 8. The CDR3 spells CASSEALRQGAGGYTF. The DNA of the CDR3 is TGTGCCAGCAGTGAAGCCCTAAGACAGGGGGCGGGTGGCTACACCTTC.

CDR3 sequence (DNA): TGTGCCAGCAGTTACTCGGGACAGGGGAACTATGGCTACACCTTC. Its protein product is CASSYSGQGNYGYTF. J is TRBJ1-2 and V is TRBV6-6; 10 nucleotides match TRBD1. CDR1 is MNHNY, CDR2 SVGAGI, per germline (reference sequence). V lost 0 bases to trimming and J lost 2 bases; unmatched junction nucleotides: 0. The CDR3 runs 15 residues.

The genes are TRBV7-2 and TRBJ1-2; no reliable D call. The germline gives CDR1 SGHTA, CDR2 FQGNSA. V lost 5 bases to trimming and J lost 9 bases, with 13 bases between them. The CDR3 sequence is 12 residues long. The CDR3 sequence: CASSPDYSCYTF. Written as DNA, the CDR3 is TGTGCCAGCAGCCCTGACTATTCCTGCTACACCTTC.

This sequence joins TRBV30 and TRBJ1-2, with D possibly matching TRBD1 (5 bases). V lost 2 bases and J 4 bases, leaving 11 bases between the germline ends. Germline V gives CDR1 GTSNPN, CDR2 SVGIG (reference sequence). The CDR3 runs to 13 residues. In DNA, the CDR3 is TGTGCCTGGAGTCGGGACCGACCCTATGGCTACACCTTC. It encodes CAWSRDRPYGYTF.

This chain connects TRBV28 to TRBJ1-4; possibly TRBD1 for D (6 bases). This CDR3 has 14 residues. The V gene lost 6 bases and the J gene lost 4 bases, with 12 bases spanning the gap. CDR1 and CDR2 from the germline V gene are MDHEN and SYDVKM. CDR3 DNA: TGTGCCAGCAGAGAACGGACAGTTAATGAAAAACTGTTTTTT. Protein: CASRERTVNEKLFF.

This clone occurred a few times. The CDR3 here is CASSSPTGGGSPLHF. DNA for the CDR3: TGTGCCAGCAGTTCCCCCACAGGGGGAGGATCACCCCTCCACTTT. V gene TRBV28 combines with J gene TRBJ1-6; 8 bases map to TRBD1. The V gene's germline CDR1 is MDHEN and CDR2 SYDVKM. This CDR3 is built from 15 residues. V lost 4 bases, J lost 10 bases, and 9 bases stayed unmatched.

The chain carries TRBV11-2 and TRBJ2-2; D remains unclear. V lost 1 base to trimming and J lost 7 bases, with 7 bases between them. The germline CDR1 and CDR2 sequences are SGHAT and FQNNGV. This CDR3 region has 13 residues. CDR3 DNA sequence: TGTGCCAGCAGCTTAGTTCCGGGCGGGGAGCTGTTTTTT. Translation gives CASSLVPGGELFF.